These T cell receptor beta chains were read from a single sample in a study of blood T cell repertoires in COVID-19. The data were produced by immunoSEQ multiplex PCR, yet TCRdb's version contains in-frame clones alone and is incomplete. The profile shows under 450,000 clones, about 89% of them singletons. The specimen was PBMCs or T cells enriched from blood (not recorded which). Receptors were obtained from a man aged 25 to 45 who had recovered from COVID-19. The CDR3 runs from the conserved cysteine through the conserved F or W. D genes are given only for firm matches. Only some rows state a clone size, as once, few, many or a class for expanded clones.

d_gene	abundance	v_gene	j_gene	CDR3aa	CDR3nt
-	-	TRBV10-3	TRBJ1-5	CAISESTAGIYSNQPQHF	TGTGCCATCAGTGAGTCGACGGCGGGCATCTATAGCAATCAGCCCCAGCATTTT
-	-	TRBV18	TRBJ1-5	CASSLSVGQGQPQHF	TGTGCCAGCTCACTTTCCGTCGGCCAGGGCCAGCCCCAGCATTTT
-	-	TRBV19	TRBJ2-3	CASSTQGSTDTQYF	TGTGCCAGTAGTACACAGGGCAGCACAGATACGCAGTATTTT
TRBD1	-	TRBV7-9	TRBJ1-2	CASSLPSTGPYGYTF	TGTGCCAGCAGCTTACCCTCGACAGGGCCCTATGGCTACACCTTC
TRBD1	-	TRBV5-1	TRBJ2-1	CASSFRDRVLSEQFF	TGCGCCAGCAGCTTCCGGGACAGGGTACTTTCTGAGCAGTTCTTC
TRBD2	-	TRBV2	TRBJ2-3	CASKAGGGRTDTQYF	TGTGCCAGCAAGGCGGGGGGTGGGAGAACAGATACGCAGTATTTT
-	once	TRBV27	TRBJ2-3	CASRSPFDFTDTQYF	TGTGCCAGCCGGTCACCCTTTGACTTCACAGATACGCAGTATTTT
TRBD1	-	TRBV5-1	TRBJ1-1	CASSTGQEVDEAFF	TGCGCCAGCAGCACGGGACAGGAGGTTGATGAAGCTTTCTTT
TRBD2	once	TRBV3-1/TRBV3-2	TRBJ2-1	CASSLGLDREQFF	TGTGCCAGCAGCCTTGGACTAGATCGTGAGCAGTTCTTC
-	-	TRBV27	TRBJ1-1	CASSWGVGTEAFF	TGTGCCAGCAGCTGGGGGGTAGGCACTGAAGCTTTCTTT
-	-	TRBV7-9	TRBJ1-4	CASSFADRRKLFF	TGTGCCAGCAGCTTTGCAGACAGACGGAAACTGTTTTTT
-	-	TRBV30	TRBJ2-5	CAWSFQVQETQYF	TGTGCCTGGAGCTTTCAGGTACAAGAGACCCAGTACTTC
-	-	TRBV27	TRBJ2-7	CASSLARGRYEQYF	TGTGCCAGCAGTTTGGCCAGGGGACGCTACGAGCAGTACTTC
TRBD2	-	TRBV29-1	TRBJ2-3	CSVVGTGRADTQYF	TGCAGCGTTGTGGGCACGGGGAGGGCAGATACGCAGTATTTT
-	-	TRBV5-1	TRBJ2-3	CASSLSLQATDTQYF	TGCGCCAGCAGCTTGTCATTGCAGGCCACAGATACGCAGTATTTT
TRBD2	-	TRBV24-1	TRBJ2-1	CATSERASGGKNEQFF	TGTGCCACCAGTGAACGTGCTAGCGGGGGGAAAAATGAGCAGTTCTTC
-	-	TRBV19	TRBJ2-2	CASSTKNTGELFF	TGTGCCAGTAGTACCAAAAACACCGGGGAGCTGTTTTTT
TRBD1	-	TRBV6-6	TRBJ1-2	CASSFRTGAQGYTF	TGTGCCAGCAGCTTCAGGACAGGGGCTCAGGGCTACACCTTC
TRBD2	-	TRBV6-5	TRBJ2-7	CASSSGGGDSYEQYF	TGTGCCAGCAGCAGTGGGGGGGGAGACTCCTACGAGCAGTACTTC
-	-	TRBV19	TRBJ1-2	CASSMAVNYGYTF	TGTGCCAGTAGTATGGCAGTTAACTATGGCTACACCTTC
TRBD1	-	TRBV10-3	TRBJ1-5	CAISERAGGSQPQHF	TGTGCCATCAGTGAGAGGGCAGGGGGTTCTCAGCCCCAGCATTTT
TRBD2	-	TRBV5-1	TRBJ2-1	CASSVGTTNNEQFF	TGCGCCAGCAGCGTCGGGACTACGAACAATGAGCAGTTCTTC
-	-	TRBV30	TRBJ1-1	CAWSGLTEAFF	TGTGCCTGGAGTGGGCTCACTGAAGCTTTCTTT
-	-	TRBV12-3/TRBV12-4	TRBJ1-5	CASRLAPHQPQHF	TGTGCCAGCAGGCTAGCCCCTCATCAGCCCCAGCATTTT
TRBD1	-	TRBV3-1/TRBV3-2	TRBJ1-5	CASSQAGQNNQPQHF	TGTGCCAGCAGCCAAGCGGGACAGAATAATCAGCCCCAGCATTTT
-	-	TRBV9	TRBJ2-1	CASSPLGGGEQFF	TGTGCCAGCAGCCCCCTGGGGGGTGGTGAGCAGTTCTTC
-	-	TRBV6-2/TRBV6-3	TRBJ1-4	CASSYPREGVEKLFF	TGTGCCAGCAGTTACCCCAGGGAAGGGGTCGAAAAACTGTTTTTT
-	-	TRBV5-5	TRBJ1-1	CASSLAPSMNTEAFF	TGTGCCAGCAGCTTGGCGCCCAGTATGAACACTGAAGCTTTCTTT
TRBD1	-	TRBV5-7	TRBJ2-6	CASSLGTGSWSGANVLTF	TGTGCCAGCAGCTTGGGGACAGGGTCTTGGTCCGGGGCCAACGTCCTGACTTTC
TRBD1	few	TRBV9	TRBJ2-1	CASSITGTVYNEQFF	TGTGCCAGCAGCATAACAGGGACAGTCTACAATGAGCAGTTCTTC
-	-	TRBV2	TRBJ1-2	CASTALPETGGYTF	TGTGCCAGCACTGCCCTCCCGGAGACGGGTGGCTACACCTTC
TRBD1	few	TRBV27	TRBJ1-6	CASSSDRDNSPLHF	TGTGCCAGCAGCTCGGACAGGGATAATTCACCCCTCCACTTT
-	-	TRBV9	TRBJ2-3	CASSARSGIVSDTQYF	TGTGCCAGCAGCGCTAGGAGTGGAATCGTATCAGATACGCAGTATTTT
TRBD1	-	TRBV7-9	TRBJ1-4	CASSFDRGNEKLFF	TGTGCCAGCAGTTTTGACAGGGGGAATGAAAAACTGTTTTTT
TRBD1	-	TRBV5-1	TRBJ1-4	CASSSPGQEPTTNEKLFF	TGCGCCAGCAGCTCTCCCGGACAGGAACCTACAACTAATGAAAAACTGTTTTTT
TRBD1	-	TRBV5-6	TRBJ1-6	CASSFSPGQYSENSPLHF	TGTGCCAGCAGCTTCTCACCGGGACAGTACTCCGAAAATTCACCCCTCCACTTT
TRBD1	-	TRBV6-5	TRBJ1-1	CASSQQGAYTEAFF	TGTGCCAGCAGTCAACAGGGGGCGTACACTGAAGCTTTCTTT
-	once	TRBV6-6	TRBJ1-1	CASNLLVESENTEAFF	TGTGCCAGCAACTTACTCGTGGAGAGTGAGAACACTGAAGCTTTCTTT
-	-	TRBV2	TRBJ2-2	CASSVGPNTGELFF	TGTGCCAGCAGCGTCGGTCCGAACACCGGGGAGCTGTTTTTT
TRBD1	-	TRBV4-3	TRBJ1-4	CASSRTGGPREKLFF	TGCGCCAGCAGCCGGACAGGGGGGCCCCGGGAAAAACTGTTTTTT
TRBD1	-	TRBV10-3	TRBJ1-1	CAIGTGLRNTEAFF	TGTGCCATCGGGACAGGGTTGAGGAACACTGAAGCTTTCTTT
-	-	TRBV21-1	TRBJ1-2	CASSKIGQGLYGYTF	TGTGCCAGCAGCAAAATCGGACAGGGGCTATATGGCTACACCTTC
-	-	TRBV5-6	TRBJ1-1	CASSLQENTEAFF	TGTGCCAGCAGCCTACAGGAGAACACTGAAGCTTTCTTT
TRBD1	-	TRBV5-1	TRBJ1-6	CASSTGTGTVSPLHF	TGCGCCAGCAGCACCGGGACAGGGACGGTTTCACCCCTCCACTTT
-	-	TRBV28	TRBJ1-1	CASSPTPTTANTEAFF	TGTGCCAGCAGTCCAACACCCACGACAGCGAACACTGAAGCTTTCTTT
-	-	TRBV9	TRBJ1-1	CASSGQVQNTEAFF	TGTGCCAGCAGCGGACAGGTACAGAACACTGAAGCTTTCTTT
TRBD1	-	TRBV6-1	TRBJ1-2	CASSEIQGVPYGYTF	TGTGCCAGCAGTGAAATACAGGGGGTCCCCTATGGCTACACCTTC
-	-	TRBV19	TRBJ2-2	CASRFYGELFF	TGTGCCAGTAGATTTTACGGGGAGCTGTTTTTT
TRBD1	-	TRBV5-6	TRBJ1-4	CASSPDGQGTNEKLFF	TGTGCCAGCAGCCCCGACGGACAGGGGACTAATGAAAAACTGTTTTTT
-	-	TRBV2	TRBJ1-2	CASSLRDNPRGYTF	TGTGCCAGCAGTCTCCGGGACAATCCGCGTGGCTACACCTTC
TRBD1	-	TRBV2	TRBJ2-5	CASSPGQGRGKETQYF	TGTGCCAGCAGTCCCGGACAGGGGAGAGGAAAAGAGACCCAGTACTTC